What follows are 13 T cell receptor beta chains derived from one specimen sequenced in a study of cytomegalovirus exposure and HLA in healthy donors. PCR was performed using 60 Vbeta and 13 Jbeta primers. Profiling relied on immunoSEQ multiplex PCR, and the TCRdb table lists in-frame clones only, not all of them. The sample lists about 190,000 clones, roughly 80% occurring once. Sequenced input: PBMCs. The receptor source for this set is a woman aged 50 to 60 in good health and CMV-seropositive.

The rearrangement joins TRBV30 to TRBJ1-1; 7 positions agree with TRBD1. This CDR3 is 13 amino acids long. J was trimmed by 1 base and V by 2 bases; bases with no gene match: 1. CDR1 is GTSNPN and CDR2 is SVGIG in the germline V gene (reference sequence). DNA for the CDR3: TGTGCCTGGAGTTGGACAGGGAACACTGAAGCTTTCTTT. Residues: CAWSWTGNTEAFF.

The gene calls are TRBV2 and TRBJ1-1; D is perhaps TRBD1 (6 bases). The V gene lost 2 bases and the J gene lost 5 bases, with 12 bases spanning the gap. CDR3 length: 14 residues. From germline, CDR1 is SNHLY and CDR2 FYNNEI. The CDR3 region is CASSEKGVGTEAFF. The CDR3 region has the DNA TGTGCCAGCAGTGAAAAGGGGGTCGGTACTGAAGCTTTCTTT.

V gene TRBV28 combines with J gene TRBJ2-5, with 7 nucleotides matching TRBD2. The closer fit of TRBJ2-7 to the DNA end suggests the J call may be wrong. CDR3 length: 14 amino acids. The germline CDR1 and CDR2 sequences are MDHEN and SYDVKM. CDR3 nucleotides: TGTGCCAGCACCATAGGTGGGGGGGGCTACGAGCAGTACTTC. Its translation is CASTIGGGGYEQYF.

The V gene is TRBV7-6, the J gene TRBJ1-6; D not resolved. CDR3 length equals 15 residues. Per germline, CDR1 SGHVS and CDR2 FNYEAQ. The V and J ends lost 1 base and 7 bases respectively, with 11 bases between them. The DNA of the CDR3 is TGTGCCAGCAGCTTAGAGTCTAGCAAGAATTCACCCCTCCACTTT. It encodes CASSLESSKNSPLHF.

This chain uses TRBV6-5 with TRBJ1-2; 10 bases match TRBD1. This CDR3 has 15 residues. The junction had 4 bases not matched to a gene; V was cut back by 0 bases and J by 6 bases. Germline CDR1 is MNHEY and CDR2 is SVGAGI. Here the CDR3 DNA reads TGTGCCAGCAGTTACTCGAGGACAGGGGGGGATGGCTACACCTTC. The encoded protein is CASSYSRTGGDGYTF.

This chain uses TRBV4-3 with TRBJ2-2; 12 bases are a match to TRBD2. J lost 2 bases, V lost 0 bases, and 7 bases had no gene match. This CDR3 has 19 amino acids. Germline V CDR1 and CDR2: LGHNA, YSLEER. CDR3 residues: CASSQEGVTSGGNTGELFF. Here the CDR3 DNA reads TGCGCCAGCAGCCAAGAGGGCGTGACTAGCGGGGGAAACACCGGGGAGCTGTTTTTT.

In its sample, this clone was seen once. The V and J genes are TRBV7-9 and TRBJ2-2, with TRBD2 identical over 9 bases. Germline-derived CDR1 and CDR2 are SEHNR and FQNEAQ (reference sequence). Trimming took 2 bases from V and 5 from J; bases not matched to a gene: 0. The CDR3 runs to 14 residues. Here the CDR3 DNA reads TGTGCCAGCAGCTTACTAGCGGGGACCGGGGAGCTGTTTTTT. Encoded protein: CASSLLAGTGELFF. The variable domain in full, completed from reference TRBV7-9 and TRBJ2-2, reads DTGVSQNPRHKITKRGQNVTFRCDPISEHNRLYWYRQTLGQGPEFLTYFQNEAQLEKSRLLSDRFSAERPKGSFSTLEIQRTEQGDSAMYLCASSLLAGTGELFFGEGSRLTVL.

The J gene is TRBJ2-4, the V gene TRBV5-8, with 15 bases aligning to TRBD2. V shed 3 bases and J 0 bases; nucleotides not matched to a gene: 4. The CDR3 is 18 amino acids. Germline values: CDR1 SGHTS, CDR2 YDEGEE. CDR3 in amino acids: CASSSGLAGGLAKNIQYF. The CDR3 DNA follows: TGTGCCAGCAGCTCGGGACTAGCGGGGGGACTAGCCAAAAACATTCAGTACTTC. Based on the CDR3 plus reference TRBV5-8 and TRBJ2-4, the full variable domain is EAGVTQSPTHLIKTRGQQATLRCSPISGHTSVYWYQQALGLGLQFLLWYDEGEERNRGNFPPRFSGRQFPNYSSELNVNALELEDSALYLCASSSGLAGGLAKNIQYFGAGTRLSVL.

This chain joins TRBV7-6 and TRBJ1-6; a possible D gene is TRBD1 (5 bases). Germline values: CDR1 SGHVS, CDR2 FNYEAQ. The CDR3 has 13 residues. Trimming pared 5 bases from V and 6 bases from J, leaving 8 bases between. The chain's CDR3 is CASSGGGNSPLHF. The CDR3 DNA reads TGTGCCAGCAGCGGGGGGGGTAATTCACCCCTCCACTTT.

The J gene is TRBJ1-1, the V gene TRBV28; 10 bases line up with TRBD1. The CDR3 spans 16 residues. Germline-derived CDR1 and CDR2 are MDHEN and SYDVKM. Trimming took 4 bases from V and 2 from J; bases not matched to a gene: 7. CDR3 sequence (DNA): TGTGCCAGCAGTTCGACGAGACAGGGGGCAAACACTGAAGCTTTCTTT. Protein product: CASSSTRQGANTEAFF. The full variable domain, in which reference TRBV28 and TRBJ1-1 provide the parts outside the CDR3, is DVKVTQSSRYLVKRTGEKVFLECVQDMDHENMFWYRQDPGLGLRLIYFSYDVKMKEKGDIPEGYSVSREKKERFSLILESASTNQTSMYLCASSSTRQGANTEAFFGQGTRLTVV.

This clone was counted once. The rearrangement joins TRBV10-3 to TRBJ2-1; 9 bases match TRBD1. CDR3 size: 14 residues. Losses at the gene ends were 4 bases for V and 7 bases for J; bases not matched to a gene: 5. Germline V gene sequence: CDR1 ENHRY, CDR2 SYGVKD. The CDR3 DNA sequence: TGTGCCATCAGTGTAACAGGGGGCTGGAATGAGCAGTTCTTC. Its translation is CAISVTGGWNEQFF.

The gene calls are TRBV7-8 and TRBJ2-5, with D possibly TRBD1 on 6 matching bases. The V end lost 5 bases, the J end lost 3 bases, and 10 bases lay between the germline ends. CDR3 size: 13 residues. In germline, CDR1 is SGHVS, CDR2 FQNEAQ. The CDR3 here is CASSRYREETQYF. The CDR3, as DNA: TGTGCCAGCAGCCGGTACAGGGAAGAGACCCAGTACTTC.

This clone was observed a few times. The rearrangement uses TRBV6-6 and TRBJ1-5; 7 nucleotides agree with TRBD1. V gave up 5 bases and J gave up 4 bases; unmatched junction bases: 5. Germline CDR1 and CDR2: MNHNY and SVGAGI (reference sequence). The CDR3 is made up of 14 amino acids. The CDR3 reads CASSQGQYNQPQHF. CDR3 bases: TGTGCCAGCAGTCAGGGACAGTATAATCAGCCCCAGCATTTT.